This T cell receptor beta chain was found in a study of post-analysis software for immune sequencing data. Study-wide context: Several disease courses (relapsing-remitting, secondary progressive and progressive-relapsing) of multiple sclerosis were included.

Germline V gene data show CDR1 as SEHNR and CDR2 as FQNEAQ (reference sequence). This CDR3 comprises 14 residues. The ends were cut back, 3 bases at V and 6 bases at J, with 14 bases in the middle. Unique molecular identifiers were built into the TCR beta cDNA libraries. From around 0.96 to 9.9 million T cells, 550,000 or so cDNA molecules were obtained. TCRdb recomputed calls from the PCR reads with MiXCR, one row per CDR3 protein. Among hundreds of thousands of distinct CDR3 sequences listed, 30% were seen once. This clonotype showed up just a few times. The target antigen is unknown. Study-level findings and limits: People with multiple sclerosis had a significantly lower normalized Chao1 diversity than controls did. Under the F measure, samples that were prepared in one batch clustered strongly together. Five TRBV segments appeared more often in patients than in controls, and TRBV5-6, TRBV5-1 and TRBV20-1 were among these.

The clonotype was recovered from a girl aged 5 to 17 with multiple sclerosis. Sequences were obtained from blood. J is TRBJ1-1 and V is TRBV7-9, with D unresolved. CDR3 nucleotides: TGTGCCAGCAGCTTGGACGTTTCGTCAGCTGAAGCTTTCTTT. The encoded protein is CASSLDVSSAEAFF.